This T cell receptor (beta chain) emerged from a study of blood T cell repertoires in COVID-19. At the level of the study: The samples span acute and convalescent COVID-19 from the United States, Italy and Spain. PBMCs, B-cell-depleted T cells, or T cells were the source of the cDNA or gDNA that made up the material.

Original processing notes: Amplifying reference gene primers gave estimates of nucleated cell counts. TCRdb keeps only in-frame clones here, not all; method: immunoSEQ multiplex PCR. Clone size and the V and J calls come from that table; the DNA yielded D and trimming. In the table there are around 200,000 clones, 78% of which are singletons. This CDR3 spans 17 amino acids. Per germline, CDR1 SQVTM and CDR2 ANQGSEA. V dropped 6 bases and J dropped 1; count of bases not matched to a gene: 7. The sample consisted of peripheral blood. The chain has TRBV29-1 and TRBJ2-6; 12 bases match TRBD1. This receptor was identified in a woman of 80 years or more with active or convalescent COVID-19. This chain's CDR3 is CSVTRDRGLSGANVLTF. DNA for the CDR3: TGCAGCGTCACCCGGGACAGGGGGCTGTCTGGGGCCAACGTCCTGACTTTC.